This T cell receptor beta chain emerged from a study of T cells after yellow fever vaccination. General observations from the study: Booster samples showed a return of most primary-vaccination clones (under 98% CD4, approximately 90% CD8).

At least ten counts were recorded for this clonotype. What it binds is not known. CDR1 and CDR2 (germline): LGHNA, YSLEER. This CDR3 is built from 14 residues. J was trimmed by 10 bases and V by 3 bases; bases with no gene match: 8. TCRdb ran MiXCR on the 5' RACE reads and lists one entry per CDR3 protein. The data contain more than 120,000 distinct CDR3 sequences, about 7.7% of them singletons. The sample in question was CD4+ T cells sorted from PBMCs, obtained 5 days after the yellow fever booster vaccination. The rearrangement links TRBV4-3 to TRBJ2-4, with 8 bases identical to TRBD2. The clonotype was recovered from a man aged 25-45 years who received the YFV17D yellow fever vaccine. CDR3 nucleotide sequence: TGCGCCAGCAGCCACCGAGCGGGAGAGGGGATTCAGTACTTC. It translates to CASSHRAGEGIQYF.